This is a list of T cell receptor beta chains from one sample in a study of response to subunit inactivated influenza vaccine. Each CDR3 protein gets one entry after TCRdb re-called the RT-PCR reads with MiXCR. This sample yields under 850,000 distinct CDR3 sequences, of which roughly 20% are seen a single time; 11% belongs to the top ten. Specimen: PBMCs from blood, collected less than 6 days after vaccination. These receptor sequences come from a man aged 50 or older who received an inactivated influenza vaccine. Both conserved end residues are part of each CDR3. The listing skips clone size in some rows; elsewhere it reads once, few, many or a size class.

CDR3 protein	clone size	V gene
CASSLRRQQETQYF	many	TRBV12-3/TRBV12-4
CASSVSGVPSNEQFF	.	TRBV12-3/TRBV12-4
CASSLSATNENLFF	once	TRBV27
CASSADRGGGNTEAFF	.	TRBV19
CASSLLSGSTYEQYF	.	TRBV28
CASSYSTGTRSPDEQFF	.	TRBV6-2/TRBV6-3
CASSPGGVEQYF	few	TRBV7-2
CASSLGQAGGQNTEAFF	few	TRBV12-3/TRBV12-4
CASSLTSGRDGELFF	.	TRBV12-3/TRBV12-4
CASSYVRRPYEQYF	few	TRBV6-2/TRBV6-3
CASSLEHLLPLHF	few	TRBV7-6
CASVSGRGYNEQFF	few	TRBV19
CASSTSGNHNEQFF	.	TRBV28
CASSLAPGLAASGANVLTF	few	TRBV5-4
CASSLTRYEQYF	many	TRBV5-1
CASSFVWSSFYEQYF	few	TRBV5-1
CSVDFGQRSETQYF	.	TRBV29-1
CATLPERGRTDTQYF	.	TRBV6-1
CSVRPSGNTGELFF	many	TRBV29-1
CASSLTGADTQYF	many	TRBV12-3/TRBV12-4
CASTPDRLNTEAFF	few	TRBV6-2/TRBV6-3
CATSRDRRTGARDTQYF	.	TRBV15
CASSRRPDYGYTF	.	TRBV12-3/TRBV12-4
CASSFRTSIYEQYF	few	TRBV11-1
CASSLGHTNTGELFF	many	TRBV5-1
CASSYFGSPGTDTQYF	few	TRBV6-5
CASGRLAGSYEQYF	few	TRBV7-6
CASSYSSLAQTSYEQYF	few	TRBV6-2/TRBV6-3
CASSVSGSSYNEQFF	many	TRBV9
CASSHGLNYGYTF	few	TRBV5-1
CASILMDTGTSGGDTQYF	few	TRBV5-6
CASSFLAPKGGGTEAFF	.	TRBV7-8
CSALLRTGGSWKSYEQYF	few	TRBV20-1
CASSVAPGNYNEQFF	.	TRBV9
CSAEDRDGYTF	.	TRBV20-1
CSALGTGTFFYSPLHF	.	TRBV20-1
CASSLTGLAKADTQYF	many	TRBV7-2
CASSLGGASGSTDTQYF	few	TRBV12-3/TRBV12-4
CASSFRAGSPLHF	few	TRBV12-3/TRBV12-4
CSVAGGIYGYTF	few	TRBV29-1
CSASLSLTGVEYF	.	TRBV20-1
CASTTGGCGYEQYF	.	TRBV5-1
CASRGPTDTQYF	many	TRBV5-1
CSGEGVGTDTQYF	.	TRBV20-1
CATSRDRQVYEQYF	.	TRBV15
CASTPGVSRYYEQYF	few	TRBV7-2
CASGRSEGEQFF	.	TRBV12-3/TRBV12-4
CASSQSGPDNEQFF	many	TRBV4-2
CASSLGSSDSPLHF	few	TRBV5-1
CASSQRTGGENSPLHF	.	TRBV4-3
CASRGPQGAPLHF	few	TRBV12-3/TRBV12-4
CASSFLQGPPAAFF	.	TRBV6-2/TRBV6-3
CASSLEGSVNSPLHF	.	TRBV5-1
CASSYSGTQYEQYF	few	TRBV6-2/TRBV6-3
CASSSPLQGPSSYNEQFF	few	TRBV10-1